A selection of T cell receptor beta chains follows, all from one sample in a study of neurological immune-mediated disorders. From the 5' RACE reads, TCRdb called clonotypes with MiXCR, one entry per CDR3 protein. The data hold 55,000 to 70,000 distinct CDR3 sequences, with more than 9.5% observed a single time. The sequenced material came from PBMCs. All receptors derive from a man aged 55 to 70 in good health. The CDR3 runs from the conserved cysteine through the conserved F or W. A D gene is named only where the DNA matches it firmly. Size is stated for part of the rows, as once, few or many counts, or as a class when the clone is expanded.

CDR3: CASSDGTGGSGELFF; DNA: TGTGCCAGCAGTGATGGGACAGGGGGCTCCGGGGAGCTGTTTTTT; size: many; V: TRBV2; J: TRBJ2-2; D: TRBD1
CDR3: CASSLYLAAGQETQYF; DNA: TGTGCCAGCAGCTTATATCTAGCGGCGGGGCAAGAGACCCAGTACTTC; size: few; V: TRBV7-9; J: TRBJ2-5; D: TRBD2
CDR3: CASSLNQGLNEKLFF; DNA: TGTGCCAGCAGTTTAAATCAGGGGTTGAATGAAAAACTGTTTTTT; size: many; V: TRBV12-3/TRBV12-4; J: TRBJ1-4; D: -
CDR3: CASSSRDRESKQYF; DNA: TGTGCCAGCAGCTCCCGGGACAGGGAATCGAAGCAGTACTTC; size: many; V: TRBV5-5; J: TRBJ2-7; D: TRBD1
CDR3: CASRPEGGFTDTQYF; DNA: TGTGCCAGCAGACCCGAGGGAGGTTTCACAGATACGCAGTATTTT; size: many; V: TRBV7-9; J: TRBJ2-3; D: -
CDR3: CASAWDRGVGTEAFF; DNA: TGTGCCAGCGCCTGGGACAGGGGAGTCGGGACTGAAGCTTTCTTT; size: many; V: TRBV27; J: TRBJ1-1; D: TRBD1
CDR3: CSAPGRGQGDTQYF; DNA: TGCAGTGCCCCCGGAAGGGGGCAAGGAGATACGCAGTATTTT; size: many; V: TRBV20-1; J: TRBJ2-3; D: TRBD1
CDR3: CSASRGAGNTIYF; DNA: TGCAGTGCTAGCCGCGGTGCTGGAAACACCATATATTTT; size: many; V: TRBV20-1; J: TRBJ1-3; D: -
CDR3: CASSLRTGGVDTQYF; DNA: TGCGCCAGCAGCTTAAGGACAGGGGGAGTCGATACGCAGTATTTT; size: many; V: TRBV5-1; J: TRBJ2-3; D: TRBD1
CDR3: CASSVGTGTAGEKLFF; DNA: TGTGCCAGCAGCGTAGGGACAGGCACGGCGGGCGAAAAACTGTTTTTT; size: many; V: TRBV9; J: TRBJ1-4; D: TRBD1
CDR3: CASTIGQGAGEQYF; DNA: TGTGCCAGCACCATAGGACAGGGGGCGGGGGAGCAGTACTTC; size: -; V: TRBV7-2; J: TRBJ2-7; D: TRBD1
CDR3: CSASGLAGRASSYNEQFF; DNA: TGCAGTGCTAGCGGGCTAGCGGGGCGTGCGAGCTCCTACAATGAGCAGTTCTTC; size: -; V: TRBV20-1; J: TRBJ2-1; D: TRBD2
CDR3: CASSQDWGTGGNQPQHF; DNA: TGTGCCAGCAGCCAAGATTGGGGGACAGGAGGTAATCAGCCCCAGCATTTT; size: -; V: TRBV3-1; J: TRBJ1-5; D: TRBD1
CDR3: CASSFNRPTDSPLHF; DNA: TGCGCCAGCAGCTTTAATCGGCCCACGGATTCACCCCTCCACTTT; size: many; V: TRBV5-1; J: TRBJ1-6; D: -
CDR3: CASTETGVKGYF; DNA: TGTGCCAGCACCGAGACGGGCGTAAAGGGGTACTTC; size: -; V: TRBV6-2/TRBV6-3; J: TRBJ2-7; D: -
CDR3: CSVGSGTGYGYTF; DNA: TGCAGCGTTGGGTCCGGGACCGGGTATGGCTACACCTTC; size: many; V: TRBV29-1; J: TRBJ1-2; D: -
CDR3: CASSEGDRGIEETQYF; DNA: TGTGCCAGCAGTGAGGGTGATAGGGGTATTGAAGAGACCCAGTACTTC; size: many; V: TRBV2; J: TRBJ2-5; D: -
CDR3: CASSQQQGRNSPLHF; DNA: TGCGCCAGCAGCCAACAACAGGGTCGGAATTCACCCCTCCACTTT; size: -; V: TRBV5-1; J: TRBJ1-6; D: -
CDR3: CSARKGSGGTGELFF; DNA: TGCAGTGCTAGGAAAGGGTCCGGGGGCACCGGGGAGCTGTTTTTT; size: many; V: TRBV20-1; J: TRBJ2-2; D: -
CDR3: CASSLGGGLTYEQYF; DNA: TGTGCCAGCAGCCTAGGGGGGGGATTAACCTACGAGCAGTACTTC; size: many; V: TRBV9; J: TRBJ2-7; D: -
CDR3: CASRRHVLKTEAFF; DNA: TGTGCCAGCAGGAGACATGTACTGAAAACTGAAGCTTTCTTT; size: once; V: TRBV6-2/TRBV6-3; J: TRBJ1-1; D: -
CDR3: CASSPRYSSTEAFF; DNA: TGTGCCAGTAGCCCTCGGTACAGTTCTACTGAAGCTTTCTTT; size: -; V: TRBV7-8; J: TRBJ1-1; D: -
CDR3: CASSHPVLQTQYF; DNA: TGTGCCAGCAGTCATCCCGTTCTACAGACCCAGTACTTC; size: many; V: TRBV25-1; J: TRBJ2-5; D: -
CDR3: CSARTGMNTGELFF; DNA: TGCAGCGCCCGAACAGGGATGAACACCGGGGAGCTGTTTTTT; size: -; V: TRBV29-1; J: TRBJ2-2; D: -
CDR3: CASSLGGGPYSNQPQHF; DNA: TGTGCCAGCAGCTTAGGAGGAGGGCCTTATAGCAATCAGCCCCAGCATTTT; size: many; V: TRBV7-2; J: TRBJ1-5; D: -
CDR3: CASSQAASGLYEQYF; DNA: TGTGCCAGCAGCCAAGCAGCATCTGGACTGTACGAGCAGTACTTC; size: many; V: TRBV3-1; J: TRBJ2-7; D: -
CDR3: CASSLAGQSFYEQYF; DNA: TGCGCCAGCAGCTTGGCGGGACAGAGCTTCTACGAGCAGTACTTC; size: many; V: TRBV5-1; J: TRBJ2-7; D: TRBD1
CDR3: CSAPHPGGRWGQPQHF; DNA: TGCAGTGCCCCCCACCCAGGGGGAAGGTGGGGGCAGCCCCAGCATTTT; size: many; V: TRBV20-1; J: TRBJ1-5; D: TRBD1
CDR3: CASSLAGSSTEAFF; DNA: TGTGCCAGCTCGTTGGCCGGGAGTTCCACTGAAGCTTTCTTT; size: many; V: TRBV27; J: TRBJ1-1; D: -